Below are 2 T cell receptor beta chains sequenced from a single sample in a study of a mutant IDH1 vaccine in newly diagnosed glioma. Sequencing used immunoSEQ multiplex PCR; TCRdb keeps in-frame clones, though not all of them. In the table there are some 60,000 clones, under 90% of which are singletons. The time point was: week 11, during vaccination. Alongside topical imiquimod, each dose of vaccine comprised 300 ug of mutant IDH1 20-mer peptide. The antigens of these receptors remain unknown. The material was PBMCs, obtained from a glioma patient whose treatment included an IDH1 peptide vaccine. All receptors derive from a man aged 25-45 years with glioma.

The V and J genes are TRBV6-1 and TRBJ1-1; 11 nucleotides line up with TRBD1. The CDR3 loop spans 15 amino acids. Germline V gene data show CDR1 as MNHNS and CDR2 as SASEGT. V was pared by 4 bases and J by 3 bases, with 4 bases of the junction left unmatched. CDR3 bases: TGTGCCAGCAGTGGCCGGGACAGGGGGTACACTGAAGCTTTCTTT. This translates into CASSGRDRGYTEAFF.

This chain connects TRBV4-1 to TRBJ2-5; D assignment may be TRBD1 or TRBD2 (5 bases each). Trimming took off 1 base at V and 2 bases at J, with 14 bases between the two ends. The CDR3 has 16 amino acids. Germline V gene lookup returns CDR1 MGHRA and CDR2 YSYEKL. This chain's CDR3 is CASSQGLRGVQETQYF. CDR3 DNA: TGCGCCAGCAGCCAAGGGTTGAGGGGAGTGCAAGAGACCCAGTACTTC.